Following are 21 T cell receptor beta chains from one sample sequenced in a study of Ad26.COV2.S vaccination and SARS-CoV-2 variants. Treatment reported: 19 received Ad26.COV2.S at low or high dose, single or two shots; about 5 received placebo; per-sample allocation not given. Samples came from day 63 after the first vaccine or placebo injection. Clones were read by immunoSEQ multiplex PCR, and TCRdb kept only the in-frame ones, dropping some. The table shows 350,000 to 450,000 clones, with about 92% occurring only once. Material: peripheral blood, obtained in a trial of Ad26.COV2.S vaccine versus placebo. Receptors were obtained from a person between 18 and 65 years old who received the Ad26.COV2.S COVID-19 vaccine or a placebo.

The chain joins TRBV30 to TRBJ1-1; no clear D. CDR3 length: 13 amino acids. The V end was cut by 1 base, the J end by 7 bases, with 13 bases between. Germline CDR1 GTSNPN, CDR2 SVGIG (reference sequence). The CDR3 here is CAWSEGFDDEAFF. The CDR3 DNA reads TGTGCCTGGAGTGAAGGGTTTGACGATGAAGCTTTCTTT.

This clone was detected a few times. The genes are TRBV7-2 and TRBJ1-1; D uncertain. The germline CDR1 and CDR2 sequences are SGHTA and FQGNSA. Trimming left V 2 bases short and J 7 bases short, with 11 bases between. This CDR3 is built from 13 residues. The CDR3 DNA follows: TGTGCCAGCAGCTTACGTATTATTGATGAAGCTTTCTTT. It encodes CASSLRIIDEAFF.

As DNA, the CDR3 is TGCGCCAGCAGCTCGAATGACGGGATCGCTGGAAACACCATATATTTT. Encoded protein: CASSSNDGIAGNTIYF. V usage is TRBV5-1 and J usage is TRBJ1-3; no clear D. Germline V gene sequence: CDR1 SGHRS, CDR2 YFSETQ. This CDR3 spans 16 amino acids. V was shortened by 3 bases and J by 2 bases, with 15 bases between the two germline ends.

The chain uses TRBV7-2 and TRBJ2-5; D unclear. This CDR3 spans 14 amino acids. V was pared by 1 base and J by 3 bases, with 9 bases between. CDR1 is SGHTA, CDR2 FQGNSA, per germline. The CDR3 spells CASSLDRVEETQYF. DNA of the CDR3: TGTGCCAGCAGCTTAGACCGGGTTGAAGAGACCCAGTACTTC.

The V gene is TRBV19, the J gene TRBJ2-7; D is ambiguous. This CDR3 is 12 amino acids long. Germline CDR1 LNHDA, CDR2 SQIVND (reference sequence). The V and J ends lost 7 bases and 3 bases respectively, with 10 bases between them. CDR3 sequence (DNA): TGTGCCAGTACCCAACCGGGCTACGAGCAGTACTTC. This translates into CASTQPGYEQYF.

V gene TRBV7-6 combines with J gene TRBJ2-3; 11 bases map to TRBD2. V lost 2 bases to trimming and J lost 4 bases; unmatched junction nucleotides: 5. This CDR3 has 16 amino acids. The germline gives CDR1 SGHVS, CDR2 FNYEAQ. The CDR3 nucleotides are TGTGCCAGCAGCTTAATGACTAGCGGGGTATCAGATACGCAGTATTTT. It encodes CASSLMTSGVSDTQYF.

V is TRBV2 and J is TRBJ2-1; TRBD2 matches at 12 bases. This CDR3 is 14 amino acids long. Trimming took 7 bases from V and 9 from J; bases not matched to a gene: 7. The V gene's germline CDR1 is SNHLY and CDR2 FYNNEI. In DNA, the CDR3 is TGTGCCAGCACCCTAGCGGGGGGGCGGGGTGAGCAGTTCTTC. Its translation: CASTLAGGRGEQFF.

The CDR3 region is CASKSFWGQGRYQPQHF. The CDR3 DNA is TGTGCCAGTAAGAGCTTTTGGGGACAGGGTCGTTATCAGCCCCAGCATTTT. V usage is TRBV19 and J usage is TRBJ1-5; 9 nucleotides agree with TRBD1. The CDR3 is made up of 17 amino acids. Trimming at V came to 7 bases and at J to 5 bases, leaving 15 bases not matched to a gene. Germline CDR1 and CDR2: LNHDA and SQIVND (reference sequence).

The V call is TRBV5-4, the J call TRBJ1-6; 7 bases align to TRBD1. The CDR3 contains 14 residues. Trimming cost V 4 bases and J 3 bases; bases outside gene matches: 1. Germline V gene sequence: CDR1 SGHNT, CDR2 YYREEE (reference sequence). CDR3 region: CASSRDSYNSPLHF. CDR3 DNA sequence: TGTGCCAGCAGCCGGGACAGCTATAATTCACCCCTCCACTTT. Supplemented by reference TRBV5-4 and TRBJ1-6, the full variable domain reads ETGVTQSPTHLIKTRGQQVTLRCSSQSGHNTVSWYQQALGQGPQFIFQYYREEENGRGNFPPRFSGLQFPNYSSELNVNALELDDSALYLCASSRDSYNSPLHFGNGTRLTVT.

V is TRBV20-1 and J is TRBJ2-1; TRBD2 matches at 8 bases. Germline lookup yields CDR1 DFQATT and CDR2 SNEGSKA (reference sequence). Trimming removed 3 bases from V and 8 bases from J; junction bases left unmatched: 18. This CDR3 is built from 17 residues. CDR3 loop: CSASGAPGGPLLYEQFF. The CDR3 DNA follows: TGCAGTGCTAGTGGGGCTCCGGGGGGGCCCCTGTTGTATGAGCAGTTCTTC.

J is TRBJ1-5 and V is TRBV19; no firm D call. The CDR3 extends over 14 amino acids. V gave up 6 bases and J gave up 5 bases, with 14 bases separating them. Per the germline V gene, CDR1 is LNHDA and CDR2 is SQIVND (reference sequence). CDR3 sequence: CASSDFRPDQPQHF. DNA for the CDR3: TGTGCCAGTAGCGACTTTAGGCCCGATCAGCCCCAGCATTTT.

The chain couples TRBV25-1 to TRBJ2-4, with 8 positions matching TRBD1. The CDR3 extends over 17 amino acids. The V gene's germline CDR1 is MGHDK and CDR2 SYGVNS. J lost 0 bases, V lost 4 bases, and 8 bases had no gene match. The CDR3 here is CASSAAGTGVAKNIQYF. For the CDR3, the DNA is TGTGCCAGCAGTGCCGCCGGGACAGGAGTAGCCAAAAACATTCAGTACTTC.

The chain employs TRBV9 and TRBJ2-7; the D is unclear. The CDR3 sequence is 13 residues long. Deletions cut 0 bases from V and 5 bases from J, with 9 bases between. Germline CDR1 and CDR2: SGDLS and YYNGEE. The CDR3 nucleotides are TGTGCCAGCAGCGTAGTTCCGCTGGACGAGCAGTACTTC. Its translation: CASSVVPLDEQYF.

The rearrangement links TRBV6-5 to TRBJ1-1; possibly TRBD1 for D (6 bases). The V end lost 5 bases, the J end lost 3 bases, and 10 bases lay between the germline ends. The CDR3 extends over 13 amino acids. Germline values: CDR1 MNHEY, CDR2 SVGAGI. The CDR3 coding sequence is TGTGCCAGCAGTCAACAGGGCCACACTGAAGCTTTCTTT. It translates to CASSQQGHTEAFF.

The chain is built from TRBV19 and TRBJ2-2; D possibly uses TRBD1 or TRBD2 (6 bases each). CDR3 length: 18 residues. CDR1 and CDR2 (germline): LNHDA, SQIVND (reference sequence). The ends were cut back, 5 bases at V and 2 bases at J, with 21 bases in the middle. CDR3 protein: CASSVAPEGGPNTGELFF. CDR3 nucleotide sequence: TGTGCCAGTAGTGTGGCTCCTGAGGGGGGCCCAAACACCGGGGAGCTGTTTTTT.

This chain joins TRBV28 and TRBJ1-2, with D perhaps TRBD1 (5 bases). CDR1 is MDHEN, CDR2 SYDVKM, per germline. This CDR3 spans 12 amino acids. Between the trimmed V and J ends, which lost 6 bases and 6 bases, there was a span of 11 bases. DNA of the CDR3: TGTGCCAGCAGCCTGGGGGGGAATGGCTACACCTTC. It translates to CASSLGGNGYTF.

CDR3 nucleotide sequence: TGTGCCAGCAGTTGGGGACTAGCGGAAGAGACCCAGTACTTC. This sequence encodes CASSWGLAEETQYF. This chain links TRBV28 with TRBJ2-5, with 11 nucleotides matching TRBD2. Germline lookup yields CDR1 MDHEN and CDR2 SYDVKM. V trimming: 4 bases; J trimming: 3 bases; junction bases outside the gene matches: 1. There are 14 residues in the CDR3. Variable domain in full (rest from reference TRBV28 and TRBJ2-5): DVKVTQSSRYLVKRTGEKVFLECVQDMDHENMFWYRQDPGLGLRLIYFSYDVKMKEKGDIPEGYSVSREKKERFSLILESASTNQTSMYLCASSWGLAEETQYFGPGTRLLVL.

As to this clone: This sample also contains other DNA sequences that code for the same CDR3. The chain links TRBV12-3 or TRBV12-4 to TRBJ1-1; the match to TRBD1 covers 7 bases. The trim removed 6 bases at V and 3 bases at J, leaving 4 bases unmatched. CDR3 length equals 13 residues. The chain's CDR3 is CASSQQGYTEAFF. The CDR3, as DNA: TGTGCCAGCAGCCAACAGGGGTACACTGAAGCTTTCTTT.

V and J are TRBV11-3 and TRBJ2-7; D perhaps matches TRBD1 (5 bases). The length of the CDR3 is 15 residues. Per the germline V gene, CDR1 is SGHNT and CDR2 is YENEEA. Trimming removed 0 bases at V and 2 bases at J, with 11 bases between. The DNA of the CDR3 is TGTGCCAGCAGCTTAGACTCGACAGCTACCTACGAGCAGTACTTC. It specifies CASSLDSTATYEQYF.

The table lists this clone with a count of one. The chain combines TRBV5-6 with TRBJ2-1; 13 bases are shared with TRBD2. The CDR3 length is 19 residues. V lost 4 bases and J lost 4; bases outside the gene matches: 14. The germline V gene has CDR1 SGHDT and CDR2 YYEEEE. The DNA of the CDR3 is TGTGCCAGCAGCCGACCACTAGCGGGGGGGCTGTCTCCTTACAATGAGCAGTTCTTC. Translation gives CASSRPLAGGLSPYNEQFF.

This chain connects TRBV9 to TRBJ1-1; D may be TRBD1 (6 bases). CDR3 length equals 13 residues. V was clipped by 4 bases and J by 4 bases, with 11 bases between them. Germline CDR1 reads SGDLS; CDR2 reads YYNGEE. This CDR3 is CASSPKQGTEAFF. As DNA, the CDR3 is TGTGCCAGCAGCCCGAAACAGGGCACTGAAGCTTTCTTT.